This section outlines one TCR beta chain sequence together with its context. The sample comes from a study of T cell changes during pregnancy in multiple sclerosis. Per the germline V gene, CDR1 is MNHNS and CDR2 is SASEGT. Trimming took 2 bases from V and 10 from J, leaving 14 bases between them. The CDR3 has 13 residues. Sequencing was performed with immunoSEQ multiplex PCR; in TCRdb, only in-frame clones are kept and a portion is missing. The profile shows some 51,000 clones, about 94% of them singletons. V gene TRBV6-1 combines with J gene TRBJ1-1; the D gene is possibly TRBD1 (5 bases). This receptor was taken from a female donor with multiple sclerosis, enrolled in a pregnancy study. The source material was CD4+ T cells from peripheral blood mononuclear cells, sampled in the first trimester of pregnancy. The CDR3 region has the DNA TGTGCCAGCAGTGAATCGCCAGGGCTGGGAGCTTTCTTT. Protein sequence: CASSESPGLGAFF.